This TCR beta chain was obtained from a study of cytomegalovirus exposure and HLA in healthy donors (TCRdb year 2017). For context, the study as a whole: According to an earlier analysis of several hundred of the donors, some 180 million T cells yielded 90 million to 130 million unique TCR beta sequences and approximately 300 Gb of sequence data. In an earlier analysis of roughly 580 of the donors, high-throughput TCR beta sequencing was used to judge whether each TCR beta V gene segment behaved as functional or pseudogenic. A handful of DR-DQ haplotypes were handled as single units for association and clustering because linkage in the cohort was strong. Rather than drawing on any new phenotypic data, the later analysis identified candidate immune exposures from TCR beta sequences and the way those sequences occurred across donors. Alongside the repertoire data, information on donor age, sex, ethnicity and CMV serostatus was compiled. Along with the roughly 700-subject first cohort, a separate validation cohort of over a hundred different subjects was used. The number of typed donors differed by locus: about 620-640 for A, B, C, DRB1 and DQB1; approximately 520 for DQA1; 606 for DPA1; and around 470 for DPB1. Of the roughly 430 genotyped donors, approximately 80% fell in the genetic ancestry cluster associated with self-reported Caucasian donors. An early release covering 550 to 650 HLA-typed donors comprised 250 to 350 gigabases of sequencing data and around 85 million unique TCR sequences. In a later analysis, previously published TCR beta repertoires from 666 donors were re-analyzed and high-resolution HLA genotyping was added so that TCR occurrence patterns could be studied. A later genetic analysis used genome-wide SNP genotypes for about 65% of the roughly 670 donors, treating that subset as a discovery cohort. The study combined high-throughput TCR immunosequencing, statistical association of individual TCRs with disease status, and machine learning to predict cytomegalovirus infection status. Every repertoire in the discovery cohort had been generated on one and the same sequencing platform. Across roughly 420 genotyped donors of the cohort, an average of approximately 220,000 unique TCR beta nucleotide sequences per donor were sequenced, and roughly 20% of those sequences were non-productive. The study was designed to test whether signatures of past pathogen exposure could be identified by cataloging public T cell receptors. The study profiled the T cell repertoires of 666 subjects by immunosequencing and related them to cytomegalovirus serostatus. Class I and class II HLA loci were covered by the typing at four-digit resolution. Results the study describes overall, beyond this receptor: Correlated functional status among segregating V segments might be attributable to linkage disequilibrium, but an unknown experimental factor could not be ruled out. Strong co-occurrence of HLA alleles, especially DR and DQ, made assigning TCR associations to individual alleles difficult. In a later analysis, some 18,000 TCR beta sequences were associated with specific HLA alleles at a false discovery rate of 0.05. While some public TCRs were present in many individuals, most TCR sequences turned up only very rarely across donors. The study listed approximately 160 TCR beta chains as associated with cytomegalovirus. According to a later genetic analysis, donors in an Asian-associated ancestry cluster had fewer N-insertions in productive TCRs than the roughly 700-donor mean. A later analysis found that most CMV-associated TCR beta chains appeared HLA-restricted, with HLA associations seemingly driven largely by CMV exposure. A few of the identified cytomegalovirus-associated TCR beta chains were confirmed in vitro to be specific for cytomegalovirus antigens. HLA typing was unavailable for some donors at each locus, so association tests used only the typed subset. A later analysis reported that several top co-occurrence clusters appeared linked to parvovirus B19, influenza, CMV and Epstein-Barr virus. Immune exposure information for the cohort was limited to CMV serostatus. In an earlier analysis of some 540 of the donors, most TCR beta V segments appeared in productive rearrangements about 90% or about 30% of the time, broadly matching IMGT annotations. In a later analysis, HLA-associated TCR beta chains were found to be more clonally expanded and to have lower generation probabilities than equally common non-associated chains. A cluster of highly shared sequence variants was judged likely to be a technical artifact of the sequencing pipeline. An association between a missense DCLRE1C variant and V-gene and J-gene trimming of TCR beta chains was found in a later genetic analysis and replicated in an independent cohort. A later analysis found that TCR association rates varied across HLA loci, with DRB1 alleles showing the most associated TCRs and HLA-C alleles the fewest. Some IMGT-functional V segments, including TRBV6-2 and TRBV6-3, could not be told apart with the 87-base-pair reads, so those segments were excluded. In both the original and validation cohorts, the classifier was reported to diagnose cytomegalovirus status with high specificity and sensitivity. It was suggested by the authors that the approach could potentially be generalized to other disease states and immunological phenotypes. A further reported finding was that TCR beta sequences accurately predicted the HLA-A and HLA-B alleles for most subjects in the first cohort. Because counts were too low, roughly 18 rarely observed V segments, including chromosome 9 orphons, were left out of the earlier analysis of 587 of the donors. Roughly uniform sequencing depth across donors was assumed in presence/absence analyses, although this assumption may not hold. In this cohort, only TCR beta chains were sequenced, and detectable features were limited by the absence of alpha or paired-chain data.

The cohort was made up of approximately 700 healthy bone marrow donors. All cohort members were sampled while nominally healthy, although unrecorded immune exposures were likely present. The donor tested CMV seropositive, placing the donor among the roughly 300 seropositive members of the cohort. Every donor gave a peripheral blood sample, and the peripheral blood mononuclear cells from that sample were used for TCR beta sequencing. The Qiagen DNeasy Blood Extraction Kit was used to extract genomic DNA from the blood cell samples. Of note for this clone: Its antigen has not been determined. Base qualities are missing; no much larger clone stands one base away.

The protocol used for the library was the immunoSEQ multiplex PCR assay. A mixture of 60 forward primers for TCR Vbeta segments and 13 reverse primers for TCR Jbeta segments was used in the multiplex PCR. The CDR3 region of rearranged TCR beta genes was amplified from genomic DNA by a multiplex PCR assay. On the Illumina HiSeq System, the amplified TCR beta libraries were sequenced as 87-base-pair reads. In the original analysis: In a later analysis, some 80 million unique TCR beta chains were counted across the roughly 670 repertoires, and roughly 10 million of these chains were shared by at least two donors. Raw reads were error-corrected and collapsed into unique sequences with a nearest-neighbor algorithm that merged closely related sequences to remove PCR and sequencing errors. To assign V, D and J gene segments, CDR3 sequences were aligned to IMGT reference sequences. For a sequence to be retained, at least a six-nucleotide match to both a V gene segment and a J gene segment was required. A rearrangement counted as productive if the CDR3 had no stop codons and remained in frame with V and J, and every other rearrangement counted as non-productive. CDR3 was defined according to IMGT convention as the region running from the second conserved V-encoded cysteine to the conserved J-encoded phenylalanine. The earlier analysis of 500 to 600 of the donors excluded sequences that lacked an unambiguous match to a single V gene segment. In an earlier analysis of several hundred of the donors, a V segment was called functional when productive rearrangements were above 56.7%, and segregating when the standard deviation between donors exceeded 5%. A statistical classification framework was built to diagnose cytomegalovirus status from the catalog of TCR beta chain sequences. In a later analysis, TCR nucleotide sequences were compared against IMGT/GENE-DB human TR gene sequences so that V and J genes could be assigned. A later analysis assigned CDR3 sequences and most-parsimonious VDJ recombination scenarios with the TCRdist pipeline. In a later analysis, every TCR beta chain was defined by the combination of its CDR3 amino acid sequence and its V-gene family, and reads without a unique V-gene family were dropped. A later analysis removed 592 highly shared, low-generation-probability nucleotide sequences to deal with suspected cross-contamination and a sequencing artifact. A later analysis calculated a clonal expansion index for each public chain from normalized within-repertoire ranks of inferred template counts. A later analysis computed generation probabilities with a VDJ recombination model fitted to out-of-frame rearrangements, and checked the results against IGoR. In a later analysis, TCR-TCR, TCR-HLA and TCR-CMV co-occurrence was scored with hypergeometric tests, and a repertoire-size bias correction was applied to TCR pairs. To estimate false discovery rates, a later analysis permuted the HLA or CMV assignments 20 times. In a later analysis, co-occurring TCRs were grouped using DBSCAN, and TCRdist sequence similarity was added for clustering within HLA-allele-positive subsets. For co-occurrence clustering, repertoires with fewer than 30,000 or more than 120,000 public chains were excluded, along with five repertoires with anomalous nucleotide sharing. Held by TCRdb, this immuneACCESS table contains in-frame sequences only and omits some clones. Under half of the omission traces to an unresolved V gene where checked; the cause of the rest is unknown. V and J calls and clone size come straight from that table; D and trimming were deduced from the DNA. The sample table contains more than 100,000 clones; only one count was recorded for 82% of them. Of the sample, roughly 8% is held by the ten largest clones.

The CDR3 holds 14 amino acids from the cysteine to the phenylalanine. The entry retains the CDR3 DNA only, 42 bases that are in frame from base 1. V gives up 4 bases and J gives up 5 bases, and the segment between their germline ends measures 15 bases. CDR1 and CDR2 were assigned from the germline V gene (reference sequence) as SGHNT and YYREEE. The sequence was obtained from a woman aged 45-59 years in good health and CMV-seropositive. The V gene is TRBV5-4 and the J gene is TRBJ1-2; the D gene cannot be resolved reliably. The sequencing input was PBMCs. In nucleotide form, the sequence is TGTGCCAGCAGCAGAGTTGATCTGTCTTATGGCTACACCTTC. This encodes CASSRVDLSYGYTF.